Listed here is a single TCR beta chain. This specimen comes from a study of blood T cell repertoires in COVID-19. The overall study: The United States, Italy and Spain provided the acute and convalescent COVID-19 samples. Sources were T cells, B-cell-depleted T cells, or PBMCs; the material itself was cDNA or gDNA.

Germline V CDR1 and CDR2: MDHEN, SYDVKM. This CDR3 has 14 amino acids. V was shortened by 1 base and J by 2 bases, with 8 bases between the two germline ends. Per the study methods: Reference gene primer amplification in the assay estimated nucleated cell counts. TCRdb's copy holds only in-frame clones and misses some; the assay was immunoSEQ multiplex PCR. V, J and clone size reflect that table, while D and trimming were determined from the DNA. The repertoire has 70,000 to 95,000 clones, roughly 85% of them found once; the top ten carry less than 2%. The receptor was isolated from an older woman with acute or convalescent COVID-19. The chain joins TRBV28 to TRBJ1-1; D is ambiguous. The sequenced sample consisted of peripheral blood. The CDR3, as DNA: TGTGCCAGCAGTTTATTACAGACAAACACTGAAGCTTTCTTT. This translates into CASSLLQTNTEAFF.